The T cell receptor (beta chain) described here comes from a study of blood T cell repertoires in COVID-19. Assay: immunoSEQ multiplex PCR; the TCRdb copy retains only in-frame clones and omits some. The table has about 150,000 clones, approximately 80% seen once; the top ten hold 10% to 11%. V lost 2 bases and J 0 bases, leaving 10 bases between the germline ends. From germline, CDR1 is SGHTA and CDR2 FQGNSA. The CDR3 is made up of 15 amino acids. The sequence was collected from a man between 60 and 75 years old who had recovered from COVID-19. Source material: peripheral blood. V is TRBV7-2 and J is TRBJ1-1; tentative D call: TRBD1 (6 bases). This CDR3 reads CASSLTGDMNTEAFF. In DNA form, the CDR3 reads TGTGCCAGCAGCTTAACTGGGGACATGAACACTGAAGCTTTCTTT.